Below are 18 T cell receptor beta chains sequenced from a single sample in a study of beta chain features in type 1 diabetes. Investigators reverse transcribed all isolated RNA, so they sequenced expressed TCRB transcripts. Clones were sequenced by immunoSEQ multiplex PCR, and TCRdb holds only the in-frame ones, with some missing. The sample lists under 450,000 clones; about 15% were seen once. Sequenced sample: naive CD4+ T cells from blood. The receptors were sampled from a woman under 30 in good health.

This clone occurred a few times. CDR3 amino acids: CAWSLTSGRFVTQYF. The CDR3 DNA is TGTGCCTGGAGCCTTACTAGCGGGAGGTTCGTGACCCAGTACTTC. The chain employs TRBV30 and TRBJ2-5, with 12 nucleotides matching TRBD2. CDR3 length equals 15 residues. Unmatched junction bases numbered 9, after V lost 3 bases and J lost 7 bases. Per germline, CDR1 GTSNPN and CDR2 SVGIG (reference sequence).

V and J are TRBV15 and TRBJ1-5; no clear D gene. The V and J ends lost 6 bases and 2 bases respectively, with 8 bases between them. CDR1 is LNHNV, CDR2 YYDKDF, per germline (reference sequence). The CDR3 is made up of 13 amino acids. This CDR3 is CATSSRGNQPQHF. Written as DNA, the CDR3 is TGTGCCACCAGTTCGCGAGGCAATCAGCCCCAGCATTTT.

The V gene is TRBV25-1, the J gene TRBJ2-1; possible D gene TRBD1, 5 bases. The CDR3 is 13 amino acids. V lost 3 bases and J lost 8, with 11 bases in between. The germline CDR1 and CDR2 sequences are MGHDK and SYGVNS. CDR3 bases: TGTGCCAGCAGTGACAGGGTGGTCGATGAGCAGTTCTTC. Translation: CASSDRVVDEQFF.

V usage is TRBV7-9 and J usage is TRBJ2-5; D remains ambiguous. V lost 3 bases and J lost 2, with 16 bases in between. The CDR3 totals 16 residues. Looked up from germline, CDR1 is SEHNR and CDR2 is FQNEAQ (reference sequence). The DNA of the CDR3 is TGTGCCAGCAGCTTCCCCGGATGGCTACAGCAAGAGACCCAGTACTTC. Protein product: CASSFPGWLQQETQYF.

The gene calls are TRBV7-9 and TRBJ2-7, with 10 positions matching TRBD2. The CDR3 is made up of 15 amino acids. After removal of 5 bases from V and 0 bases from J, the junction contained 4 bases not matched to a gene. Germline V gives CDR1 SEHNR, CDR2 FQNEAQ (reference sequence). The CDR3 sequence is CASSTTSGISYEQYF. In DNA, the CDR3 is TGTGCCAGCAGCACTACTAGCGGGATCTCCTACGAGCAGTACTTC.

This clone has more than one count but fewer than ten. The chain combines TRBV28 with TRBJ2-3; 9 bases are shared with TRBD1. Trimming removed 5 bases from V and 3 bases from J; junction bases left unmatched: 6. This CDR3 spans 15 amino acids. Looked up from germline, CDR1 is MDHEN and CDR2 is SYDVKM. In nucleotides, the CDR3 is TGTGCCAGCAGTCTTTCCGGGACAGGGACAGATACGCAGTATTTT. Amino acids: CASSLSGTGTDTQYF.

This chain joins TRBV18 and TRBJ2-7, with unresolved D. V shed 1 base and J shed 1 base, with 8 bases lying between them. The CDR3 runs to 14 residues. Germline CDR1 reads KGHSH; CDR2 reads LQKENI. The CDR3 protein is CASSPQSISYEQYF. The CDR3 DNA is TGTGCCAGCTCACCACAGAGTATTTCCTACGAGCAGTACTTC.

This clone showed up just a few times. CDR3 coding DNA: TGTGCCTGGAGTGTGGCTAGCTTTTTATTCTTC. As protein: CAWSVASFLFF. The rearrangement links TRBV30 to TRBJ2-1; perhaps TRBD2 as D (5 bases). Trimming removed 0 bases from V and 16 bases from J, with 13 bases in between. The CDR3 totals 11 residues. Per the germline V gene, CDR1 is GTSNPN and CDR2 is SVGIG (reference sequence).

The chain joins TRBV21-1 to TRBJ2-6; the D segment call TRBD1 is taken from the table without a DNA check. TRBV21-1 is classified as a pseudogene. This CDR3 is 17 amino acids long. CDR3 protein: CASSKLLPSSGANVLTF. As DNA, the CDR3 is TGTGCCAGCAGCAAACTTCTTCCCAGCTCTGGGGCCAACGTCCTGACTTTC.

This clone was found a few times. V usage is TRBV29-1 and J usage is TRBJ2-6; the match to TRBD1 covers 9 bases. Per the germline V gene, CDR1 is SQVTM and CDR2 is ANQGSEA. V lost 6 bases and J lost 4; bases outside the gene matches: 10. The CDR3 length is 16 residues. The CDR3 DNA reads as TGCAGCGTCCCCGGGACAGGGTCAGTGGGGGCCAACGTCCTGACTTTC. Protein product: CSVPGTGSVGANVLTF.

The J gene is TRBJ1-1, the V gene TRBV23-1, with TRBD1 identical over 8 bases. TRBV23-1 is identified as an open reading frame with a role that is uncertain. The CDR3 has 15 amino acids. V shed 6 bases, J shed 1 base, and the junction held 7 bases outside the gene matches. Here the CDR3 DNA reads TGCGCCAGCAGACACAGACAGGGGACGAACACTGAAGCTTTCTTT. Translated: CASRHRQGTNTEAFF.

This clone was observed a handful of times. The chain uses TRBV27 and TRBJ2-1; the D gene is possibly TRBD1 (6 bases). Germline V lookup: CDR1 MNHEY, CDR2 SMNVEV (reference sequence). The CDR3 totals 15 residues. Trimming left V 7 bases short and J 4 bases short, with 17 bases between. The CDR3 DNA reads TGTGCCAGCACCGCTGGTGGGGGCCTTTACAATGAGCAGTTCTTC. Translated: CASTAGGGLYNEQFF.

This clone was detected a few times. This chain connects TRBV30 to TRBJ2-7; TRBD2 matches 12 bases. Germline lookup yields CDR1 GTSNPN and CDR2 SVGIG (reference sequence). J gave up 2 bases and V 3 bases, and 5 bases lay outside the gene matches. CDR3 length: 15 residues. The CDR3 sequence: CAWRLAGGPAYEQYF. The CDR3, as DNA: TGTGCCTGGAGACTAGCGGGAGGCCCGGCCTACGAGCAGTACTTC.

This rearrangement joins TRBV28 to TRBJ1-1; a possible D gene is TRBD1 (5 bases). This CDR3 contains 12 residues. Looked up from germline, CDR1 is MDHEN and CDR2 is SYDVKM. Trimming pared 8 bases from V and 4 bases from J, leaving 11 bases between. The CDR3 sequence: CASGGDLTEAFF. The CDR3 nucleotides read TGTGCCAGCGGGGGGGACCTCACTGAAGCTTTCTTT.

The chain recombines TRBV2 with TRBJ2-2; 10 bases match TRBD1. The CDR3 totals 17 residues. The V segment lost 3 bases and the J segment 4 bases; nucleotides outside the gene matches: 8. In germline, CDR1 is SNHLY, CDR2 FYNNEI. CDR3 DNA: TGTGCCAGCAGTGATCGACAGGGGGCGCGAATCACCGGGGAGCTGTTTTTT. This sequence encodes CASSDRQGARITGELFF.

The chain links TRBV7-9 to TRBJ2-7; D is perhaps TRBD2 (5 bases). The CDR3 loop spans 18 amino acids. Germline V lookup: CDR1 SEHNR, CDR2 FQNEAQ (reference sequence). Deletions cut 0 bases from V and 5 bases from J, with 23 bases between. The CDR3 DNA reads TGTGCCAGCAGCTTAGCGCTGAGAGGGAGTAAAGTTGACGACGAGCAGTACTTC. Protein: CASSLALRGSKVDDEQYF.

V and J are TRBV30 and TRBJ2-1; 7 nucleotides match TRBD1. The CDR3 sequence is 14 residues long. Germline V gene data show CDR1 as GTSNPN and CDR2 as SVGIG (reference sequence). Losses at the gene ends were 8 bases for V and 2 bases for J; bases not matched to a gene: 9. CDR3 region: CARDRVPPYNEQFF. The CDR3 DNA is TGTGCCAGAGACAGGGTCCCACCCTACAATGAGCAGTTCTTC. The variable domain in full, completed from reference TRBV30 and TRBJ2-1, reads SQTIHQWPATLVQPVGSPLSLECTVEGTSNPNLYWYRQAAGRGLQLLFYSVGIGQISSEVPQNLSASRPQDRQFILSSKKLLLSDSGFYLCARDRVPPYNEQFFGPGTRLTVL.

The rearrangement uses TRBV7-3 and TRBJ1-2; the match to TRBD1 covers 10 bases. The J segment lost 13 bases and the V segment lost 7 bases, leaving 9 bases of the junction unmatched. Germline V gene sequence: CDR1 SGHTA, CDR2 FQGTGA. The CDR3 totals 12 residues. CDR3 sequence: CASTSDRGPVTF. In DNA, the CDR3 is TGTGCCAGCACCTCCGACAGGGGGCCCGTCACCTTC.